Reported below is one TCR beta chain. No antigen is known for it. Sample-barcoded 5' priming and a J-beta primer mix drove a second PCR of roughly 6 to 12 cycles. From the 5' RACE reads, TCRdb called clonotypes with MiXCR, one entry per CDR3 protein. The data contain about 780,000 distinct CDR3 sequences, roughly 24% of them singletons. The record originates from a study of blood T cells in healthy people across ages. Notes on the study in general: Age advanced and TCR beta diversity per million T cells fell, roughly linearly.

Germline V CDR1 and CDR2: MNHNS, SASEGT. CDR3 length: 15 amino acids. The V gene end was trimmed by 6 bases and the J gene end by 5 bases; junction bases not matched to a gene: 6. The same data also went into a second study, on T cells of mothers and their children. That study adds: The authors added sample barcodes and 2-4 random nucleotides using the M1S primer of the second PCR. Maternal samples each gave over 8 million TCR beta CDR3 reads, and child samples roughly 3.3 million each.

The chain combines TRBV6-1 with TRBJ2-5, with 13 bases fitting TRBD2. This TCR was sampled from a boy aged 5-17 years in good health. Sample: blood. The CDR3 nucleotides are TGTGCCAGCAGCCCGACTAGCGGGGGGCTGGAGACCCAGTACTTC. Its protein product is CASSPTSGGLETQYF.